The entry that follows covers one T cell receptor beta chain sequence. The sample is drawn from a study of blood T cell repertoires in COVID-19. Whole-study context: Specimens from acute and convalescent COVID-19 originated in the United States, Italy and Spain. From T cells, B-cell-depleted T cells, or PBMCs came the material, which was cDNA or gDNA.

Losses at the gene ends were 7 bases for V and 6 bases for J; bases not matched to a gene: 9. CDR3 length equals 15 residues. Germline values: CDR1 MNHEY, CDR2 SVGAGI. Methods used by the authors: By means of reference gene primer amplification, nucleated cell counts were estimated. Clones were read by immunoSEQ multiplex PCR, and TCRdb kept only the in-frame ones, dropping some. That table furnishes V, J and clone size, whereas the DNA furnished D and trimming. The table has 150,000 to 200,000 clones, 90% seen once. This clonotype was obtained from a man aged 55-75 years with active or convalescent COVID-19. The chain carries TRBV6-5 and TRBJ2-2; 9 nucleotides match TRBD1. Material: peripheral blood. CDR3 sequence reads: CASNTPGQGSGELFF. In DNA, the CDR3 is TGTGCCAGCAATACTCCGGGACAGGGATCCGGGGAGCTGTTTTTT.